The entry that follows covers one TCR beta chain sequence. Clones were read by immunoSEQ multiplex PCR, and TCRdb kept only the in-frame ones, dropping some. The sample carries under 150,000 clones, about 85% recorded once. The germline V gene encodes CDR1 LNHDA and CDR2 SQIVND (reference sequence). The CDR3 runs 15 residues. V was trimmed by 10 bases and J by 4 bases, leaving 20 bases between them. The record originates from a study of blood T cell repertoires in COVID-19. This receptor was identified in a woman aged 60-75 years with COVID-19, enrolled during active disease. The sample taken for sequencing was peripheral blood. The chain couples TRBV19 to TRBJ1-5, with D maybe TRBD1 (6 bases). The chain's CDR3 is CATNLWGGLNQPQHF. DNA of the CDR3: TGTGCCACCAACTTATGGGGGGGGCTGAATCAGCCCCAGCATTTT. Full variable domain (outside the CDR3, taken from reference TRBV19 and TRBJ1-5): DGGITQSPKYLFRKEGQNVTLSCEQNLNHDAMYWYRQDPGQGLRLIYYSQIVNDFQKGDIAEGYSVSREKKESFPLTVTSAQKNPTAFYLCATNLWGGLNQPQHFGDGTRLSIL.